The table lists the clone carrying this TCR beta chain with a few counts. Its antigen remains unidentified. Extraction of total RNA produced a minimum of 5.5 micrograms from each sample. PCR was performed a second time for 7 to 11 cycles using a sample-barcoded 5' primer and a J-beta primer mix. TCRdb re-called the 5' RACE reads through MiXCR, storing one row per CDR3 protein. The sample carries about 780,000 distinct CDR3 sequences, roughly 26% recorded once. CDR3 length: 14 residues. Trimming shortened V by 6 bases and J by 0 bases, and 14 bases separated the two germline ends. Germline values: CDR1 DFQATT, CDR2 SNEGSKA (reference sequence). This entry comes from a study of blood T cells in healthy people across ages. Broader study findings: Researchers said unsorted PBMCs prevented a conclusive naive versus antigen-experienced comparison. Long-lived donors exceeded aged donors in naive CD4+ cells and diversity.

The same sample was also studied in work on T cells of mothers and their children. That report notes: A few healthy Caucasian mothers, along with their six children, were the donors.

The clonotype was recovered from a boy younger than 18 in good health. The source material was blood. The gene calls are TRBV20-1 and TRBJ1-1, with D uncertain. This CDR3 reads CSATAGSLNTEAFF. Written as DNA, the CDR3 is TGCAGTGCCACTGCCGGGAGCTTGAACACTGAAGCTTTCTTT.